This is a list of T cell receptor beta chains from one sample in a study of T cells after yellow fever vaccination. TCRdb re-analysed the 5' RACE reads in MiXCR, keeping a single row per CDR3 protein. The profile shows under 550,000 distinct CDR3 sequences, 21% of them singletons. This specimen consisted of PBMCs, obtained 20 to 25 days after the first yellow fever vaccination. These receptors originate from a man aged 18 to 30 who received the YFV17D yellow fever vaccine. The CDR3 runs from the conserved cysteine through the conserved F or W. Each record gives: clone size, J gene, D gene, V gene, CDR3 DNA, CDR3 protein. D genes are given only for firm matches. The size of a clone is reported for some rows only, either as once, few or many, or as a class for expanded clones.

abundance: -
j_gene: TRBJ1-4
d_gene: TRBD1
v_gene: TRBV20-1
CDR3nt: TGCAGTGCCAGGGGGGTGGCTAATGAAAAACTGTTTTTT
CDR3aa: CSARGVANEKLFF

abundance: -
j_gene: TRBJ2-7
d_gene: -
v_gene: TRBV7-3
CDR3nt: TGTGCCAGCAGCTTAACAGGGTTAGACGAGCAGTACTTC
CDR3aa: CASSLTGLDEQYF

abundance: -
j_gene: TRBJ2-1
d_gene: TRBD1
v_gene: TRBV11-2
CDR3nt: TGTGCGAGGGGGGACAGGGTTTACAATGAGCAGTTCTTC
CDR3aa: CARGDRVYNEQFF

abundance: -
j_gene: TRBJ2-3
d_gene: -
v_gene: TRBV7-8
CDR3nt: TGTGCCAGCAGCCCCACGAACCGAATCACAGATACGCAGTATTTT
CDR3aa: CASSPTNRITDTQYF

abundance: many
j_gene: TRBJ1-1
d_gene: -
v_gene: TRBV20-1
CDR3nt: TGCAGTGCTAGAGATGGGAAGGGGTCTGAAGCTTTCTTT
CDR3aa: CSARDGKGSEAFF

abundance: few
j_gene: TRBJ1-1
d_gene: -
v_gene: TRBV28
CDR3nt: TGTGCCAGCAGTTTCCCGTCAAGAAACACTGAAGCTTTCTTT
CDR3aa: CASSFPSRNTEAFF

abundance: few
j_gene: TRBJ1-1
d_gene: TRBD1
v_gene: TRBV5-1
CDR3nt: TGCGCCAGCGGATCAACAGGGGGATGGAAGCTTGGCACTGAAGCTTTCTTT
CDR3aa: CASGSTGGWKLGTEAFF

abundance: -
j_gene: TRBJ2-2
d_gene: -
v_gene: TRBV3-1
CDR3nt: TGTGCCAGCAGCCAAGGACCGGGTCCTCTAGGAACCGGGGAGCTGTTTTTT
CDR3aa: CASSQGPGPLGTGELFF

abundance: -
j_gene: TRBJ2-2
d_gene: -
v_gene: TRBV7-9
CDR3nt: TGTGCCAGCAGCTTTGGTTCGGCGGACACCGGGGAGCTGTTTTTT
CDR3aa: CASSFGSADTGELFF

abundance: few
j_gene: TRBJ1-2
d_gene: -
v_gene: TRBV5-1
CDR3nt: TGCGCCAGCACCGCAGGGGCTCGAGGCTACACCTTC
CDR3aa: CASTAGARGYTF

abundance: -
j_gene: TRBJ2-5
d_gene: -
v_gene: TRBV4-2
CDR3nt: TGTGCCAGCAGCCAAGAGGGAGAGACCCAGTACTTC
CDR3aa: CASSQEGETQYF

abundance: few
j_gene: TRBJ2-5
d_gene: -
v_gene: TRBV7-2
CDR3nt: TGTGCCAGCAGCTTAGGGGCAGCGGAGACCCAGTACTTC
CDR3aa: CASSLGAAETQYF

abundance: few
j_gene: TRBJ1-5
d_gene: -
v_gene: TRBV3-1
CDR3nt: TGTGCCAGCACCAAAGGACCAGGGTTGGATCAGCCCCAGCATTTT
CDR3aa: CASTKGPGLDQPQHF

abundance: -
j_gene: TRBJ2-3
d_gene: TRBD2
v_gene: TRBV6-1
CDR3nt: TGTGCCAGCAGACTAGCGACTAGCACAGATACGCAGTATTTT
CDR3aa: CASRLATSTDTQYF

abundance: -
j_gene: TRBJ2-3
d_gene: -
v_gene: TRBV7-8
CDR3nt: TGTGCCAGCAGCTTAGTGTGGACCGAAGCTAGCACAGATACGCAGTATTTT
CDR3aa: CASSLVWTEASTDTQYF

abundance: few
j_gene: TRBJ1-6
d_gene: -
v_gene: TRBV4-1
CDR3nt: TGCGCCAGCAGGCCCCCCGGGATAGAGTCACCCCTCCACTTT
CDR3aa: CASRPPGIESPLHF

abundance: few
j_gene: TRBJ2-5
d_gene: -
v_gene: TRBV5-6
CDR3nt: TGTGCCAGCAGCCCTGGAGGGGGTACGGAGACCCAGTACTTC
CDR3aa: CASSPGGGTETQYF

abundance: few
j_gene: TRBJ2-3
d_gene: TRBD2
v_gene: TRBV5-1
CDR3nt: TGCGCCACCAAGGGACTACCTGGCACAGATACGCAGTATTTT
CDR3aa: CATKGLPGTDTQYF

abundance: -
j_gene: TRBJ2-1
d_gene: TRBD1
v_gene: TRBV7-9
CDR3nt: TGTGCCAGCAGCACCACAGGGGGTCTTGGCAATGAGCAGTTCTTC
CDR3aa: CASSTTGGLGNEQFF

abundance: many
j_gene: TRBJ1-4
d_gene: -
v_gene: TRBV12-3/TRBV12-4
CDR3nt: TGTGCCAGCAGTTTAGCCGGGGAAAAACTGTTTTTT
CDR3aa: CASSLAGEKLFF

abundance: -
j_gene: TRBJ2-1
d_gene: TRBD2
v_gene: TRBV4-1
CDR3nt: TGCGCCAGCAGCCAAGATATGGCTAGCGGCTACAATGAGCAGTTCTTC
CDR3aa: CASSQDMASGYNEQFF

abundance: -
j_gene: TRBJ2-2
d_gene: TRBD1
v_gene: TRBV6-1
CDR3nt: TGTGCCGTCTCTGAGGGGACAGGGTACACCGGGGAGCTGTTTTTT
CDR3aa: CAVSEGTGYTGELFF

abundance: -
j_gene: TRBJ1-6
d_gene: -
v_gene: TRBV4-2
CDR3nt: TGTGCCAGCAGCCAGGACCCAGGGGTGAGCTCCTATAATTCACCCCTCCACTTT
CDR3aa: CASSQDPGVSSYNSPLHF

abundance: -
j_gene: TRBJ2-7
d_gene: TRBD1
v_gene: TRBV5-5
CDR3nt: TGTGCCAGCAGCTTGGTTGCGACAGGGGGGTACTACGAGCAGTACTTC
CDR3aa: CASSLVATGGYYEQYF

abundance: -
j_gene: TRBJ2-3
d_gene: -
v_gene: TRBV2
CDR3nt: TGTGCCAGCAACAGTTTCCTTACAGATACGCAGTATTTT
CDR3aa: CASNSFLTDTQYF

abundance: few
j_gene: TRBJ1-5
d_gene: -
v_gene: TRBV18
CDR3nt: TGTGCCAGCTCACCAATCGAAAAGGGGAGTCAGCCCCAGCATTTT
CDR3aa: CASSPIEKGSQPQHF

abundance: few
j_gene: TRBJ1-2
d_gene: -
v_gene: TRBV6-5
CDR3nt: TGTGCCAGCAGTTACGTGGCAGAAGGCTATGGCTACACCTTC
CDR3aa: CASSYVAEGYGYTF

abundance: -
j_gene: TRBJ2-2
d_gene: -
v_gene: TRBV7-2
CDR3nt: TGTGCCAGCAGCTCTGTTGGTTTGTCCGGGGAGCTGTTTTTT
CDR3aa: CASSSVGLSGELFF

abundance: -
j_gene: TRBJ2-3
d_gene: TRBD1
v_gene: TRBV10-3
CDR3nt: TGTGCCATCACCCAGGGGGTGGCAGATACGCAGTATTTT
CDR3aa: CAITQGVADTQYF

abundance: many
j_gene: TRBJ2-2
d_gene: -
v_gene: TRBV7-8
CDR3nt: TGTGCCAGCAGCTTACTGGGCTTAAACACCGGGGAGCTGTTTTTT
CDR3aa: CASSLLGLNTGELFF

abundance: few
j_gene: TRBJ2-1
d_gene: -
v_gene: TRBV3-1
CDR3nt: TGTGCCAGCAGCCAAGCGGGGACTGAGCAGTTCTTC
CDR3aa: CASSQAGTEQFF

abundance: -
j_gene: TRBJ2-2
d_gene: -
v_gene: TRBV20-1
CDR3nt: TGCAGTGCTAGAGATTGGAGGACCACCGGGGAGCTGTTTTTT
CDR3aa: CSARDWRTTGELFF

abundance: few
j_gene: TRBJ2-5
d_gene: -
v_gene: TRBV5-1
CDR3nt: TGCGCCAGCAGCCATTGGGACGCCAAAGAGACCCAGTACTTC
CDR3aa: CASSHWDAKETQYF

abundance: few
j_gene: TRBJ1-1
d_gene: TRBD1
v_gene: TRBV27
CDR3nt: TGTGCCAGCAGTTTTGACAGGGGACGCACTGAAGCTTTCTTT
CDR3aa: CASSFDRGRTEAFF

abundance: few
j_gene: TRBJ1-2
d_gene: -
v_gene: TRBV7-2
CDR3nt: TGTGCCAGCAGCTTACCAGGGAGGGCCAACTATGGCTACACCTTC
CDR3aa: CASSLPGRANYGYTF

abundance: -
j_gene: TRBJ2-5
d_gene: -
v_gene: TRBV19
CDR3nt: TGTGCCAGTACCAACGGACTACAAGAGACCCAGTACTTC
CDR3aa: CASTNGLQETQYF

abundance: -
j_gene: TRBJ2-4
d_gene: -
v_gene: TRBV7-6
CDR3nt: TGTGCCAGCATAGAGGGAAGGCCTGCCAAAAACATTCAGTACTTC
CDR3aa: CASIEGRPAKNIQYF

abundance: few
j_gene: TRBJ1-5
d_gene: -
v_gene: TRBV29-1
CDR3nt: TGCAGCGTCCTAGACAGCCTCAATCAGCCCCAGCATTTT
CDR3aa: CSVLDSLNQPQHF

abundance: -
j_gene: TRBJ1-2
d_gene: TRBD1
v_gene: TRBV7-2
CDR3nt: TGTGCCAGCAGCGCTAGACAGGGAAGCTATGGCTACACCTTC
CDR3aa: CASSARQGSYGYTF

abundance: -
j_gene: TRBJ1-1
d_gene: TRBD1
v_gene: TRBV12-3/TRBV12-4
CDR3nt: TGTGCCAGCAGTCCCTTGTCCCGGGACAGGGGGACTGAAGCTTTCTTT
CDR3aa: CASSPLSRDRGTEAFF

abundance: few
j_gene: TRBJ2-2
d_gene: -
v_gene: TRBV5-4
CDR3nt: TGTGCCAGCAGCGGGGGGCTGGGGACCGGGGAGCTGTTTTTT
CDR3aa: CASSGGLGTGELFF

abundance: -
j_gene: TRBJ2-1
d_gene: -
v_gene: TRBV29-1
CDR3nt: TGCAGCGTTGAAACCGGTGCTACGGACCCAGTCGATGAGCAGTTCTTC
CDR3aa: CSVETGATDPVDEQFF

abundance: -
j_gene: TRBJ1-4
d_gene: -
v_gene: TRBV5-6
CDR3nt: TGTGCCAGCAGCTTGGTGTCAAATGAAAAACTGTTTTTT
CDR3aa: CASSLVSNEKLFF

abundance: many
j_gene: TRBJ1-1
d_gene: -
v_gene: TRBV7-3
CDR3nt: TGTGCCAGCAGCTTACGAGGGACCACTGAAGCTTTCTTT
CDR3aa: CASSLRGTTEAFF

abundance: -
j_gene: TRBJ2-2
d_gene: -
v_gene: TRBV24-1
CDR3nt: TGTGCCACCAGTGATCCCCAGAGGCGTACCACCGGGGAGCTGTTTTTT
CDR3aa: CATSDPQRRTTGELFF

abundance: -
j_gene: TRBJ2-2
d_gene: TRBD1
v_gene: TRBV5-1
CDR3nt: TGCGCCAGCGATGCGGGACAGGGAGTCACCGGGGAGCTGTTTTTT
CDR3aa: CASDAGQGVTGELFF

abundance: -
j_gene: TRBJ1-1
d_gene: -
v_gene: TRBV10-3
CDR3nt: TGTGCCATCAGTGATGGGTCCGGGCGGGGATTTGCTGAAGCTTTCTTT
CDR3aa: CAISDGSGRGFAEAFF

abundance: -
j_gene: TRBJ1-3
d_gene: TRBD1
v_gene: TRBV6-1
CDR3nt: TGCGACGGGACAGGAGGATTCGGAAACACCATATATTTT
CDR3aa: CDGTGGFGNTIYF

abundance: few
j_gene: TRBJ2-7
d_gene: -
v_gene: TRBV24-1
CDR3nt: TGTGCCACCAGTGACGGATTGGGCACCGAGCAGTACTTC
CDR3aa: CATSDGLGTEQYF

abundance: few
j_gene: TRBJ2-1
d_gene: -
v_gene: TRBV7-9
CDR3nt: TGTGCCAGCAGCCCGGTTTCGGCATCCGGCGAGCAGTTCTTC
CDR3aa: CASSPVSASGEQFF

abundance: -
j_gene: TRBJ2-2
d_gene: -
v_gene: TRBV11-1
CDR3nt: TGTGCCAGCAGCTTAGCGCGTGGCAGGAAAGCGTTAGGCACCGGGGAGCTGTTTTTT
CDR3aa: CASSLARGRKALGTGELFF

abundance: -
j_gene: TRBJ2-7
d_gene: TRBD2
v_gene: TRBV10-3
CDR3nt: TGTGCCACCCGGGGGGACTTCTACGAGCAGTACTTC
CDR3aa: CATRGDFYEQYF

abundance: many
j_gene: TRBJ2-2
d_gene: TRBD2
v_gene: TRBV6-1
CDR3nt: TGTGCCAGCAGCCGACCTAGCGGGGGTCTCTCCGGGGAGCTGTTTTTT
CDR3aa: CASSRPSGGLSGELFF